This T cell receptor beta chain was recorded in a study of CD8+ T cells in alopecia areata. About the study: Treatment of the treated patients consisted of oral tofacitinib, 5 to 10 mg twice daily.

Sequencing relied on a cDNA template that was reverse transcribed from extracted RNA. Assay used: immunoSEQ multiplex PCR; TCRdb lists only in-frame clones, some missing. The sample contains 220,000 or so clones, approximately 61% of which appear only once. As concerns this clone: Its antigen is not known.

The study, taken as a whole, reports: Whereas mice showed it more clearly, TCR sharing across patients was murkier, possibly because of HLA. Affected scalp, especially in alopecia totalis/universalis, had a higher clonality than normal scalp did.

Trimming removed 1 base at V and 0 bases at J, with 22 bases between. CDR3 length: 21 amino acids. CDR1 is MGHRA and CDR2 is YSYEKL in the germline V gene. The receptor was isolated from a human donor with alopecia areata. The chain employs TRBV4-1 and TRBJ2-6; D is perhaps TRBD1 (7 bases). This specimen consisted of CD4+ T cells sorted from blood, obtained at week 0. CDR3 sequence reads: CASSQVSRAGRGNSGANVLTF. CDR3 sequence (DNA): TGCGCCAGCAGCCAAGTCAGTAGAGCGGGCAGGGGGAACTCTGGGGCCAACGTCCTGACTTTC.